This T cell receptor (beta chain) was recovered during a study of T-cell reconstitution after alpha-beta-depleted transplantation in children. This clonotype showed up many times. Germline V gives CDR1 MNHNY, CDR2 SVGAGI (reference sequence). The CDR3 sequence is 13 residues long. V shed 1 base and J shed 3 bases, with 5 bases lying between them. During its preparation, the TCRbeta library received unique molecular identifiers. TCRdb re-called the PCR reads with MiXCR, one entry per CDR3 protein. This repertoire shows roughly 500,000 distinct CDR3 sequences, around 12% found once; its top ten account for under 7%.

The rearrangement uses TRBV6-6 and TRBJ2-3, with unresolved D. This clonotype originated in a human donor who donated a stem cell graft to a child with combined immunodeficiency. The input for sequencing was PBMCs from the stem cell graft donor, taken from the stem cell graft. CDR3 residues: CASSYYGTDTQYF. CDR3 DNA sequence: TGTGCCAGCAGTTACTACGGAACAGATACGCAGTATTTT.